The 19 T cell receptor beta chains below come from one sample, sequenced in a study of blood T cell repertoires in COVID-19. Using immunoSEQ multiplex PCR, the repertoire was profiled, and TCRdb retains in-frame clones only, with some absent. Here the sample spans 130,000 to 150,000 clones, about 80% being singletons. Sequenced input: peripheral blood. Receptor source: a woman older than 75 in a cohort sampled during active or convalescent COVID-19.

V and J are TRBV5-1 and TRBJ2-5; tentative D call: TRBD2 (7 bases). Germline V gene data show CDR1 as SGHRS and CDR2 as YFSETQ. V lost 0 bases and J lost 5, with 17 bases in between. The CDR3 consists of 16 residues. CDR3 sequence (DNA): TGCGCCAGCAGCTTGGAGGGGGGGCCATGGCGGGAGACCCAGTACTTC. It translates to CASSLEGGPWRETQYF.

The J gene is TRBJ2-3, the V gene TRBV6-5; TRBD1 matches at 7 bases. V was clipped by 10 bases and J by 1 base; unmatched bases: 5. The CDR3 covers 13 residues. Germline loops: CDR1 MNHEY, CDR2 SVGAGI. The CDR3 is CATRDSRTDTQYF. CDR3 sequence (DNA): TGTGCCACTCGGGACAGCCGCACAGATACGCAGTATTTT.

The chain is built from TRBV2 and TRBJ1-5; 9 bases match TRBD1. Germline V gives CDR1 SNHLY, CDR2 FYNNEI. V gave up 6 bases and J gave up 5 bases; unmatched junction bases: 2. This CDR3 is built from 13 residues. Here the CDR3 reads CASSGQGYQPQHF. The CDR3 DNA sequence: TGTGCCAGCAGCGGACAGGGGTATCAGCCCCAGCATTTT. Based on the CDR3 plus reference TRBV2 and TRBJ1-5, the full variable domain is EPEVTQTPSHQVTQMGQEVILRCVPISNHLYFYWYRQILGQKVEFLVSFYNNEISEKSEIFDDQFSVERPDGSNFTLKIRSTKLEDSAMYFCASSGQGYQPQHFGDGTRLSIL.

The chain carries TRBV11-2 and TRBJ1-1, with 7 bases matching TRBD1. With V trimmed by 7 bases and J by 4 bases, 15 bases remained unmatched. CDR3 length: 16 amino acids. CDR1 is SGHAT and CDR2 is FQNNGV in the germline V gene. The CDR3 is CASTNPPDRVSTEAFF. The CDR3, as DNA: TGTGCCAGCACCAACCCCCCTGACAGGGTATCCACTGAAGCTTTCTTT.

The V gene is TRBV6-6, the J gene TRBJ1-5; perhaps TRBD1 as D (6 bases). The CDR3 totals 12 residues. The V gene lost 7 bases and the J gene lost 5 bases, with 9 bases spanning the gap. Per the germline V gene, CDR1 is MNHNY and CDR2 is SVGAGI (reference sequence). The CDR3: CASTPGDQPQHF. In DNA form, the CDR3 reads TGTGCCAGCACTCCAGGGGATCAGCCCCAGCATTTT.

The chain has TRBV4-1 and TRBJ1-5, with D uncertain. The CDR3 is 16 amino acids. Per the germline V gene, CDR1 is MGHRA and CDR2 is YSYEKL. Trimming took 0 bases from V and 6 from J, leaving 15 bases between them. The CDR3 region is CASSQDPVRITQPQHF. In DNA, the CDR3 is TGCGCCAGCAGCCAAGACCCGGTGCGGATAACTCAGCCCCAGCATTTT.

The chain has TRBV19 and TRBJ2-7; 8 bases line up with TRBD1. This CDR3 has 14 amino acids. The ends lost 1 base at V and 4 bases at J; junction bases unmatched: 3. Germline assignment: CDR1 LNHDA and CDR2 SQIVND (reference sequence). CDR3 coding DNA: TGTGCCAGTAGTATAGCCTGGACAGGGTACGAGCAGTACTTC. As protein: CASSIAWTGYEQYF.

The chain recombines TRBV5-1 with TRBJ1-1, with TRBD1 matching 9 bases. Germline V gene data show CDR1 as SGHRS and CDR2 as YFSETQ. V was pared by 4 bases and J by 0 bases, with 7 bases of the junction left unmatched. The CDR3 runs 16 residues. CDR3 residues: CASSKRQGGMNTEAFF. CDR3 in DNA: TGCGCCAGCAGCAAACGACAGGGGGGGATGAACACTGAAGCTTTCTTT.

This chain links TRBV5-1 with TRBJ2-1; no firm D call. Germline lookup yields CDR1 SGHRS and CDR2 YFSETQ. V was clipped by 3 bases and J by 6 bases, with 7 bases between them. The CDR3 has 12 residues. For the CDR3, the DNA is TGCGCCAGCAGCTCCCTTCGCAATGAGCAGTTCTTC. Translated, it gives CASSSLRNEQFF.

The V and J genes are TRBV2 and TRBJ2-5, with D possibly TRBD1 on 6 matching bases. CDR3 size: 14 residues. Between the trimmed V and J ends, which lost 8 bases and 2 bases, there was a span of 15 bases. Germline V lookup: CDR1 SNHLY, CDR2 FYNNEI. CDR3 sequence: CASQTGYLQETQYF. The CDR3 coding sequence is TGTGCCAGCCAGACAGGATATCTACAAGAGACCCAGTACTTC.

This clone has a handful of counts. This chain links TRBV7-9 with TRBJ1-2, with 10 bases fitting TRBD1. The length of the CDR3 is 14 residues. Germline-derived CDR1 and CDR2 are SEHNR and FQNEAQ (reference sequence). V gave up 0 bases and J gave up 8 bases; unmatched junction bases: 3. The CDR3 coding sequence is TGTGCCAGCAGCTTAGCCGGACAGGGGGGAGGCTACACCTTC. Its protein product is CASSLAGQGGGYTF.

This rearrangement joins TRBV7-2 to TRBJ2-5; 8 positions match TRBD2. Trimming took 4 bases from V and 2 from J; bases not matched to a gene: 6. This CDR3 is built from 15 residues. Germline CDR1 and CDR2: SGHTA and FQGNSA. The CDR3 region has the DNA TGTGCCAGCAGCTGGGGCGGGGGGCAACAAGAGACCCAGTACTTC. This gives the protein CASSWGGGQQETQYF.

V gene TRBV6-5 combines with J gene TRBJ2-1, with D possibly matching TRBD2 (6 bases). Trimming removed 8 bases from V and 3 bases from J, with 14 bases in between. In germline, CDR1 is MNHEY, CDR2 SVGAGI. The CDR3 consists of 14 residues. The CDR3 reads CASCRLSGYNEQFF. For the CDR3, the DNA is TGTGCCAGCTGCCGACTTAGCGGCTACAATGAGCAGTTCTTC.

V usage is TRBV6-5 and J usage is TRBJ1-5, with D maybe TRBD1 (5 bases). This CDR3 contains 15 residues. Germline CDR1 reads MNHEY; CDR2 reads SVGAGI. V gave up 2 bases and J gave up 4 bases, with 12 bases separating them. The CDR3: CASSYPRQRNQPQHF. The CDR3 DNA is TGTGCCAGCAGTTACCCTCGACAGAGGAATCAGCCCCAGCATTTT.

This chain uses TRBV12-2 with TRBJ2-7; TRBD1 was called by the table and not checked on the DNA. TRBV12-2 is a recognized pseudogene. The CDR3 extends over 14 amino acids. DNA of the CDR3: TGTGCAAGTCGACGAGACAGGGGCTCCTACGAGCAGTACGTC. It specifies CASRRDRGSYEQYV.

The chain links TRBV9 to TRBJ2-5; 7 positions agree with TRBD2. With 0 bases clipped from V and 5 bases from J, the junction kept 7 bases outside the gene matches. Germline loops: CDR1 SGDLS, CDR2 YYNGEE. The CDR3 is made up of 15 amino acids. The CDR3, as DNA: TGTGCCAGCAGCGTAGCAAGCGGGGTATTTGAGACCCAGTACTTC. It yields the protein CASSVASGVFETQYF.

This clone appeared once. The chain employs TRBV18 and TRBJ2-5; D unresolved. Trimming left V 5 bases short and J 0 bases short, with 7 bases between. This CDR3 has 13 residues. The germline V gene encodes CDR1 KGHSH and CDR2 LQKENI. The CDR3 bases are TGTGCCAGCTCAACTTCGCACCAAGAGACCCAGTACTTC. Protein: CASSTSHQETQYF.

The rearrangement links TRBV5-1 to TRBJ1-2; 7 nucleotides agree with TRBD1. CDR3 length: 14 residues. V was pared by 4 bases and J by 2 bases, with 5 bases of the junction left unmatched. CDR1 is SGHRS, CDR2 YFSETQ, per germline. This CDR3 is CASSPGTANYGYTF. In nucleotides, the CDR3 is TGCGCCAGCAGCCCCGGGACAGCGAACTATGGCTACACCTTC.

In this sample, this clone turned up once. The V call is TRBV19, the J call TRBJ2-5, with D hard to call. The CDR3 is made up of 13 amino acids. V was clipped by 3 bases and J by 5 bases, with 10 bases between them. CDR1 is LNHDA, CDR2 SQIVND, per germline (reference sequence). CDR3 sequence: CASSILNGETQYF. The CDR3 bases are TGTGCCAGTAGTATCCTTAACGGGGAGACCCAGTACTTC.